This T cell receptor (beta chain) was identified during a study of spatial heterogeneity in lung cancer. Looking at the study overall: There were consistently more beta-chain sequences detected than alpha-chain sequences.

This clonotype was counted ten times or more. Its matching antigen is unknown. Findings and limits, study-wide: Ubiquitous expanded tumor TCRs showed up in blood more at resection than follow-up.

Every individual TCR cDNA molecule carried its own unique molecular identifier, which allowed correction of PCR and sequencing errors. TCRdb reprocessed the 5' RACE reads via MiXCR and lists one record per CDR3 protein. The sample lists more than 35,000 distinct CDR3 sequences, 5% to 5.5% occurring once. Time point described: sample taken at primary tumor resection. Whole RNA from tumor, nontumor lung or frozen PBMC was sequenced unsorted. Germline-derived CDR1 and CDR2 are MDHEN and SYDVKM. The ends were cut back, 4 bases at V and 8 bases at J, with 12 bases in the middle. CDR3 length: 14 amino acids.

The TCR was taken from a female donor with early-stage non-small cell lung cancer. This chain joins TRBV28 and TRBJ1-6; tentative D call: TRBD1 (5 bases). The specimen was PBMCs, collected at surgery. The CDR3 here is CASSSPGTYSPLHF. CDR3 nucleotide sequence: TGTGCCAGCAGTTCACCCGGGACTTATTCACCCCTCCACTTT. Using reference TRBV28 and TRBJ1-6 for the parts outside the CDR3, the full variable domain is DVKVTQSSRYLVKRTGEKVFLECVQDMDHENMFWYRQDPGLGLRLIYFSYDVKMKEKGDIPEGYSVSREKKERFSLILESASTNQTSMYLCASSSPGTYSPLHFGNGTRLTVT.